The 6 T cell receptor beta chains presented below share a single source sample, sequenced in a study of Ad26.COV2.S vaccination and SARS-CoV-2 variants. The sample's treatment: some 20 received Ad26.COV2.S at low or high dose, single or two shots; several received placebo; per-sample allocation not given. Day 63 after the first vaccine or placebo injection was the time point for sampling. Clones were read by immunoSEQ multiplex PCR, and TCRdb kept only the in-frame ones, dropping some. Of 300,000 to 350,000 clones in the sample, about 88% were seen once. Sequenced here: peripheral blood, sampled in a trial of Ad26.COV2.S vaccine versus placebo. The source is a person aged 18-60 years who received the Ad26.COV2.S COVID-19 vaccine or a placebo.

The chain is built from TRBV6-1 and TRBJ1-6; D is unclear. The CDR3 runs to 16 residues. Germline CDR1 is MNHNS and CDR2 is SASEGT. V was pared by 2 bases and J by 6 bases, with 14 bases between. CDR3 amino acids: CASSEFSAGSNSPLHF. The CDR3 nucleotides are TGTGCCAGCAGTGAATTCTCAGCCGGCAGTAATTCACCCCTCCACTTT.

The chain couples TRBV30 to TRBJ2-5; 9 bases fit TRBD2. The V gene's germline CDR1 is GTSNPN and CDR2 SVGIG (reference sequence). The CDR3 spans 14 residues. V lost 1 base and J lost 6; bases outside the gene matches: 6. Here the CDR3 reads CAWSAGTSRQTQYF. The CDR3 DNA sequence: TGTGCCTGGAGTGCCGGGACTAGCAGACAGACCCAGTACTTC.

This chain connects TRBV7-3 to TRBJ2-2; D could derive from TRBD1 or TRBD2 (5 bases each). This CDR3 spans 14 amino acids. V was pared by 5 bases and J by 4 bases, with 11 bases between. In germline, CDR1 is SGHTA, CDR2 FQGTGA. The CDR3 spells CASSRDLTTGELFF. CDR3 DNA: TGTGCCAGCAGCCGGGACCTGACCACCGGGGAGCTGTTTTTT.

This chain uses TRBV5-1 with TRBJ2-3; D remains unclear. V was cut by 2 bases and J by 0 bases, with 10 bases left in between. The CDR3 extends over 15 amino acids. Germline loops: CDR1 SGHRS, CDR2 YFSETQ. CDR3 in DNA: TGCGCCAGCAGCTTTGGCCCGTCTAGCACAGATACGCAGTATTTT. Translation: CASSFGPSSTDTQYF.

This chain's CDR3 is CASSPWGETGSYEQYF. The CDR3 DNA reads TGTGCCAGCAGTCCCTGGGGAGAGACAGGTTCCTACGAGCAGTACTTC. The chain is built from TRBV25-1 and TRBJ2-7, with TRBD1 as a possible D gene (6 bases). Trimming cost V 5 bases and J 1 base, with 18 bases left between them. CDR3 length: 16 amino acids. Germline CDR1 and CDR2: MGHDK and SYGVNS.

This clone was recorded a few times. The rearrangement links TRBV4-2 to TRBJ1-1; TRBD1 matches 10 bases. The CDR3 consists of 14 residues. Germline values: CDR1 LGHNA, CDR2 YNFKEQ. After removal of 1 base from V and 10 bases from J, the junction contained 6 bases not matched to a gene. CDR3 DNA sequence: TGTGCCAGCAGCCAAGGTGGGACAGGGGCGTCAGCTTTCTTT. Its translation is CASSQGGTGASAFF.